Here is one TCR beta chain with its context. Many counts were recorded for this clonotype. No cognate antigen has been identified for it. No per-base quality is available; no much larger clone lies one base away. This sample is part of a study. From V the trimming removes 6 bases and from J it removes 4 bases, while the gene matches leave 9 bases of the junction unaccounted for. The germline V gene sets CDR1 to KGHSH and CDR2 to LQKENI. There are 14 amino acids in the CDR3, from cysteine to phenylalanine inclusive. The read is trimmed to its CDR3 DNA, 42 bases read in frame from base 1. Sequencing was performed on an Illumina MiSeq. The public reads were run again by TCRdb, first through fastp at Q25 and then through MiXCR, and only productive beta chains were kept. Every distinct CDR3 protein forms one entry, paired with its most common genes and DNA. This sample comprises 6,000 or so distinct CDR3 sequences, 7.5% to 10% of them detected only once. The biggest ten clones account for approximately 5.4% of the sample.

The sequencing sample was made of CD4+ T cells from synovial fluid. The rearranged chain carries TRBV18 and TRBJ2-7; TRBD1 fits 7 bases in the junction. The sequence derives from a human donor with rheumatoid arthritis. The DNA is TGTGCCAGCTCGTCCGGGACAGCACAATACGAGCAGTACTTC. The translation is CASSSGTAQYEQYF.